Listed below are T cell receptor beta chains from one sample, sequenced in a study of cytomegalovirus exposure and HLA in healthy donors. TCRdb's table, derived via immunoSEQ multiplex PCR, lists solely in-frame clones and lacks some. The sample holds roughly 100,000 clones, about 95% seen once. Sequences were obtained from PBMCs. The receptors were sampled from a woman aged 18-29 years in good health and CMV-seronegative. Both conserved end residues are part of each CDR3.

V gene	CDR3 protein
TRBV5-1	CASSWGDRSNTEAFF
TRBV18	CASSSPTDIYEQYF
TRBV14	CASSLLGTVNYGYTF
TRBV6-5	CASSPGTSAYEQYF
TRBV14	CASSQTGTGLYGYTF
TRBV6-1	CASSGPTGDRDQPQHF
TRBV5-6	CASSVTSGGSNEQFF
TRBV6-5	CASSSQTGGGRPQHF
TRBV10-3	CAISEGSEPPYNEQFF
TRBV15	CATSRDLPGTDTQYF
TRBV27	CASSPGQPRHAEAFF
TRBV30	CAWGGAPGGDTQYF
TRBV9	CASRKTGGDYGYTF
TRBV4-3	CASSRSSSRFDYGYTF
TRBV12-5	CASGDRVGTEAFF
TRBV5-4	CASSFQGAYEQYF